The source of this T cell receptor (beta chain) is a study of T cells after yellow fever vaccination. V was cut by 2 bases and J by 2 bases, with 7 bases left in between. Germline-derived CDR1 and CDR2 are SGHVS and FQNEAQ. CDR3 length equals 13 residues. Findings of the study overall: A secondary response was less intense yet reached its peak sooner, at day 5 versus 15. Contamination by abundant bulk-population clonotypes could be present in FACS-sorted repertoires.

TCR cDNA, made by 5'RACE template switching, carried an added universal primer site and UMIs. One entry per CDR3 protein, called by TCRdb with MiXCR from the 5' RACE reads. The sample holds a few hundred thousand distinct CDR3 sequences, around 16% seen once. This clonotype came up a few times. Its matching antigen is unknown. The sequenced sample was PBMCs, obtained 4 to 5 days after the first yellow fever vaccination. J is TRBJ2-7 and V is TRBV7-8; no firm D call. This TCR was recovered from a man younger than 35 who received the YFV17D yellow fever vaccine. The DNA for the CDR3 is TGTGCCAGCAGCTTAAGAAGCGCCTACGAGCAGTACTTC. Protein sequence: CASSLRSAYEQYF.